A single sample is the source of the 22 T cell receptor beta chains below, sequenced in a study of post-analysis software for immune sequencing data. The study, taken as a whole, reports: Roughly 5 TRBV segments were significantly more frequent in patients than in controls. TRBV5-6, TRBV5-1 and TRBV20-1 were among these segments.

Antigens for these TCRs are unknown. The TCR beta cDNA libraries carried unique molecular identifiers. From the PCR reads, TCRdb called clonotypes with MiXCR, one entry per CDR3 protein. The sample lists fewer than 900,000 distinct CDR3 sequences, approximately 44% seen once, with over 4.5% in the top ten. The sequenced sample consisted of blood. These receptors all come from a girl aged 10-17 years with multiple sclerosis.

CDR3: CSVEDTGGAHTEAFF. The CDR3 region has the DNA TGCAGCGTTGAAGACACAGGGGGCGCGCACACTGAAGCTTTCTTT. The chain combines TRBV29-1 with TRBJ1-1; 9 bases are shared with TRBD1. Germline V CDR1 and CDR2: SQVTM, ANQGSEA. The length of the CDR3 is 15 residues. Trimming at V came to 0 bases and at J to 3 bases, leaving 5 bases not matched to a gene.

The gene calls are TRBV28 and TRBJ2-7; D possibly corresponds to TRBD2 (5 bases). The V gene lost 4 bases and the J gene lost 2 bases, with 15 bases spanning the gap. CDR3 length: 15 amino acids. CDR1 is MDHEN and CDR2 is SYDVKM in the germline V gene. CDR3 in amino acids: CASSSSADGAYEQYF. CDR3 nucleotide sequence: TGTGCCAGCAGTTCATCGGCGGACGGGGCCTACGAGCAGTACTTC.

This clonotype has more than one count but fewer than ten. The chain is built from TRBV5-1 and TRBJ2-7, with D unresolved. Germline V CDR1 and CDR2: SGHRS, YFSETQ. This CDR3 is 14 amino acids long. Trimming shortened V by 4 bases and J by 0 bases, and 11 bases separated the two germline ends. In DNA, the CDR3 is TGCGCCAGCAGCCCCCTTAGTCCCTCCTACGAGCAGTACTTC. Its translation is CASSPLSPSYEQYF.

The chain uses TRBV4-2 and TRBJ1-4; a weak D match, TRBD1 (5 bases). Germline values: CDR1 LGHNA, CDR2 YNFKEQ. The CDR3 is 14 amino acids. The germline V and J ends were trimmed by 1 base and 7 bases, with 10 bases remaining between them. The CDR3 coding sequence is TGTGCCAGCAGCCAAGTGGGACTTGGTGAAAAACTGTTTTTT. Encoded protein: CASSQVGLGEKLFF.

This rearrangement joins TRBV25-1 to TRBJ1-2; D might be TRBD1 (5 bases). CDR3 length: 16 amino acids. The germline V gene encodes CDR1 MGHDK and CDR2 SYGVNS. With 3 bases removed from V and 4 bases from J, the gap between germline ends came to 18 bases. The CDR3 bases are TGTGCCAGCAGTGACCACACGTTGGGGACCATCTATGGCTACACCTTC. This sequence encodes CASSDHTLGTIYGYTF.

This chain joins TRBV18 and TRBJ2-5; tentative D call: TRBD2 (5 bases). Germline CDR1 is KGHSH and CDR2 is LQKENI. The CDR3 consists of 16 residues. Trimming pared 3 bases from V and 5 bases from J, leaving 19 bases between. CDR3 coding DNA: TGTGCCAGCTCACCGTCGGGATCGAGCTGGCGGGAGACCCAGTACTTC. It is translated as CASSPSGSSWRETQYF. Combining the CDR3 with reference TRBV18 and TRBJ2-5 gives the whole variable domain NAGVMQNPRHLVRRRGQEARLRCSPMKGHSHVYWYRQLPEEGLKFMVYLQKENIIDESGMPKERFSAEFPKEGPSILRIQQVVRGDSAAYFCASSPSGSSWRETQYFGPGTRLLVL.

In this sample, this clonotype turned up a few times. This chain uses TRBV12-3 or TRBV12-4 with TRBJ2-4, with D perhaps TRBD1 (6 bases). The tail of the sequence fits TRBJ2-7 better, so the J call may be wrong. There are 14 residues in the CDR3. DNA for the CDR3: TGTGCCAGCAGTTCCCCGGGACATGTCTACGAGCAGTACTTC. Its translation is CASSSPGHVYEQYF.

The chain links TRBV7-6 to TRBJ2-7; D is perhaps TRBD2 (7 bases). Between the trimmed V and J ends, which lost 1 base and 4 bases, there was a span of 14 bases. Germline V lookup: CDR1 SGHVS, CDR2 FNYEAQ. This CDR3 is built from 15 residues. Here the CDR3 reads CASSLGEGGIYEQYF. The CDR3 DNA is TGTGCCAGCAGCTTAGGGGAGGGGGGCATTTACGAGCAGTACTTC. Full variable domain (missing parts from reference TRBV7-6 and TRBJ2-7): GAGVSQSPRYKVTKRGQDVALRCDPISGHVSLYWYRQALGQGPEFLTYFNYEAQQDKSGLPNDRFSAERPEGSISTLTIQRTEQRDSAMYRCASSLGEGGIYEQYFGPGTRLTVT.

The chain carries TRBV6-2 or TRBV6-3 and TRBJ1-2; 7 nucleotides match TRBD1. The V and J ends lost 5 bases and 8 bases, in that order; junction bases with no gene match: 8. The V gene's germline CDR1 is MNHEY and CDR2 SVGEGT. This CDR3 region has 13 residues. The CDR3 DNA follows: TGTGCCAGCAGTGACACAGGGGCCGGCGGCTACACCTTC. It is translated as CASSDTGAGGYTF.

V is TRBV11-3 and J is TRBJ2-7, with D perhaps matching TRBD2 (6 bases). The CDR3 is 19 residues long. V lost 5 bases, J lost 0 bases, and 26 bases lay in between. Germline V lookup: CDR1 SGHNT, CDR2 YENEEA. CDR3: CASSPRTGEPLTLSYEQYF. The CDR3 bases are TGTGCCAGCAGCCCGAGGACGGGAGAACCCTTAACCCTCTCCTACGAGCAGTACTTC.

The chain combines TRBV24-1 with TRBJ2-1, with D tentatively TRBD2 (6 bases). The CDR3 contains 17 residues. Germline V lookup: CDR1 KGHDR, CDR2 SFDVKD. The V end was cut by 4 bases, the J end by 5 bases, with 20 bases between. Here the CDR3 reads CATSDHGFRGANNEQFF. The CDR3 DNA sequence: TGTGCCACCAGTGACCATGGCTTTCGCGGGGCGAACAATGAGCAGTTCTTC.

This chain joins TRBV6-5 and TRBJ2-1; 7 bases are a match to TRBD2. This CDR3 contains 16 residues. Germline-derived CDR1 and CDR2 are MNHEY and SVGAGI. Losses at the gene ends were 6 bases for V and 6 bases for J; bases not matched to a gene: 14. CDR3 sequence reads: CASRTLGAGTGNEQFF. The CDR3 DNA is TGTGCCAGCAGAACCTTGGGAGCGGGAACTGGCAATGAGCAGTTCTTC.

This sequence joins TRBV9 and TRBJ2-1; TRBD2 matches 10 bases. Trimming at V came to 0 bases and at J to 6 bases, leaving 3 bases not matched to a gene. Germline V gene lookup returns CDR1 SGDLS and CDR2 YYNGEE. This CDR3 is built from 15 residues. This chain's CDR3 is CASSVGAGGGNEQFF. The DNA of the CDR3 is TGTGCCAGCAGCGTAGGAGCGGGAGGGGGCAATGAGCAGTTCTTC.

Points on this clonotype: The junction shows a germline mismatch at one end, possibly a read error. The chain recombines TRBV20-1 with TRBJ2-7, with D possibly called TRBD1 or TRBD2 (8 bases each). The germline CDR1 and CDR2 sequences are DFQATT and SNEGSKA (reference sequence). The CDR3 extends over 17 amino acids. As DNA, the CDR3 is TGCAGCGCTAGAGGTCAGGGGGCTAGCGGGTACTCCTACGAGCAGTACTTC. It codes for CSARGQGASGYSYEQYF.

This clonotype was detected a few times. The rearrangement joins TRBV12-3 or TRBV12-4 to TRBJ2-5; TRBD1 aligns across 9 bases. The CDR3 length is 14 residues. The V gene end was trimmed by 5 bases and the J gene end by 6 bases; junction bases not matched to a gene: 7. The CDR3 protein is CASSTGQGKKTQYF. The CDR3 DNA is TGTGCCAGCAGTACCGGACAGGGGAAAAAGACCCAGTACTTC.

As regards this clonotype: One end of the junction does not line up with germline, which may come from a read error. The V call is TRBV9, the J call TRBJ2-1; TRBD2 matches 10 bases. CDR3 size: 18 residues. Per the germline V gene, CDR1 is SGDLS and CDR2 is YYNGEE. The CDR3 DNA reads TGTGCCAGCAACGTAGGCCTAGCGGGAGATCGGGGTTACAATGAGCAGTTCTTC. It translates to CASNVGLAGDRGYNEQFF.

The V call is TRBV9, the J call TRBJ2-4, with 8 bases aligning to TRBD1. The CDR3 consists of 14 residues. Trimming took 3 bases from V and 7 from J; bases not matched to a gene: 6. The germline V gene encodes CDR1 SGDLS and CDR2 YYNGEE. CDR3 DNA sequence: TGTGCCAGCAGCGCGGGACAGGCAAGGAACATTCAGTACTTC. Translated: CASSAGQARNIQYF. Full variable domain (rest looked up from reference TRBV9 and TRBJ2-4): DSGVTQTPKHLITATGQRVTLRCSPRSGDLSVYWYQQSLDQGLQFLIQYYNGEERAKGNILERFSAQQFPDLHSELNLSSLELGDSALYFCASSAGQARNIQYFGAGTRLSVL.

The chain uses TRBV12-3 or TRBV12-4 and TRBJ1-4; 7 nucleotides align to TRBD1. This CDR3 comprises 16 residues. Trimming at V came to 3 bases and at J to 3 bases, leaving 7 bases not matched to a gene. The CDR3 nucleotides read TGTGCCAGCAGTTTGGCGGGAACAGGGGCTAATGAAAAACTGTTTTTT. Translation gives CASSLAGTGANEKLFF.

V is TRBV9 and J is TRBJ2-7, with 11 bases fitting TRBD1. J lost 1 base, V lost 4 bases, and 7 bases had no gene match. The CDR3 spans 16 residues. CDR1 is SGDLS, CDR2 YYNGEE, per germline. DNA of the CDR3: TGTGCCAGCAGCCCAAGGGACAGGGGGTCGTCCTACGAGCAGTACTTC. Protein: CASSPRDRGSSYEQYF.

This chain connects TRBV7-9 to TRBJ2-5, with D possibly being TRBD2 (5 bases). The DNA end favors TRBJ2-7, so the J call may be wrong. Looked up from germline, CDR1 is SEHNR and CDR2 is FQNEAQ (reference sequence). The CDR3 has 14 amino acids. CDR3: CASSPTRAPYEQYF. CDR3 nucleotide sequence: TGTGCCAGCAGCCCTACGCGGGCCCCCTACGAGCAGTACTTC.

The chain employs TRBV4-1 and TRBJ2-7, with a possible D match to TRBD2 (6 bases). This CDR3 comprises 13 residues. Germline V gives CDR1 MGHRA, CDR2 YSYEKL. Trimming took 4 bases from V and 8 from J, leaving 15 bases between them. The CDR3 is CASSRGLPDKQYF. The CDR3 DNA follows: TGCGCCAGCAGCCGGGGACTGCCGGACAAGCAGTACTTC.

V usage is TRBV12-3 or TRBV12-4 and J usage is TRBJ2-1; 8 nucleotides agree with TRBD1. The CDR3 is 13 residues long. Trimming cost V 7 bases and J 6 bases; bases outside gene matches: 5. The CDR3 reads CASTQGAINEQFF. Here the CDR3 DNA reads TGTGCCAGCACTCAGGGGGCCATCAATGAGCAGTTCTTC.